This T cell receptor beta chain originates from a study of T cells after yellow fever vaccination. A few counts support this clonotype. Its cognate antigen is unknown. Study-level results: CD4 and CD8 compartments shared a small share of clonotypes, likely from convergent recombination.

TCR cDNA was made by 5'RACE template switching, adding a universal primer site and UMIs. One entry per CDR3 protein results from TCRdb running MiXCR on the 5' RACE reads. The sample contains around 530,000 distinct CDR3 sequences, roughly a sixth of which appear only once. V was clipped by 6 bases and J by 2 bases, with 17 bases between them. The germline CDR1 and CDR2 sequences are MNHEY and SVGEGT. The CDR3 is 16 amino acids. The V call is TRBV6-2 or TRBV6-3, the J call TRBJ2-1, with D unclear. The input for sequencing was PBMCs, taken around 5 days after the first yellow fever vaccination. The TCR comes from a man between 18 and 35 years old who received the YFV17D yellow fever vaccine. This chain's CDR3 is CASSYRLGFPYNEQFF. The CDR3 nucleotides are TGTGCCAGCAGCTATAGGTTGGGGTTCCCCTACAATGAGCAGTTCTTC.